The source of this T cell receptor beta chain is a study of identical twins (dated by TCRdb to the mid-2010s). For the wider study: To test whether fetal clonotypes persist, the study used deep sequencing on TCR alpha and beta repertoires from monozygotic twins, unrelated adults of various ages, and cord blood. To rule out contamination, replicate twin experiments were performed at different times with different library preparation protocols. The full study reports these points: Excess twin sharing in beta out-of-frame sequences was weaker because fewer shared sequences lowered the signal-to-noise ratio. Because the same donors could not be followed over many years, the conclusions relied on cross-sectional statistical analysis. Abundant cord blood beta clonotypes carried fewer insertions; young adult naive repertoires showed a weaker similar trend, while memory repertoires showed none. Zero-insertion analyses could be partly confounded by invariant T cells such as MAIT and iNKT, though diverse VJ usage argued against such confounding for most clonotypes. Compared with coincidental sharing between unrelated individuals, an excess of low generation-probability sequences was observed among out-of-frame TCR alpha sequences shared between twins. In monozygotic twins, recombination models systematically underestimated out-of-frame TCR alpha sharing, but the models matched the sharing seen between unrelated individuals.

This clonotype appeared many times. Its antigen specificity is not known. No much larger clonotype is one base removed from it; base qualities were not supplied. Library preparation was by 5' RACE. The sequencer listed for this sample is Illumina HiSeq 2000. A universal primer binding site was introduced by template switching, and a unique molecular identifier was present in the final cDNA, enabling accurate counting of TCR cDNA molecules. Specific primers in the conserved constant-segment region were used to synthesize first-strand cDNA for TCR alpha and beta chains. To control for contamination, each cDNA library was double barcoded with a SMART-Mk sample barcode plus Illumina barcodes. Two successive PCR steps introduced TruSeq adapter sequences along with Illumina sample barcodes. TCR alpha and beta cDNA libraries were sequenced on the Illumina HiSeq platform with custom primers. As for the original processing: Unique molecular identifiers were extracted from raw reads with MiGEC, and CDR3 positions were determined with MiXCR. Recombination models were inferred per individual with the repgenHMM and IGoR tools using an EM algorithm. The analysis of shared clonotypes was done with the tcR package in R, with sharing normalized by the product of cloneset sizes. Out-of-frame nonproductive sequences were analyzed to study raw recombination free of thymic and clonal selection effects. TCRdb cleaned the public reads at Q25 with fastp, built clones with MiXCR and kept in-frame beta chains. CDR3 protein duplicates are merged, each entry listing the most common genes and DNA. TCRdb, not the original authors, processed these V and J calls. This sample is represented by nearly 250,000 distinct CDR3 sequences; 5.5% to 8% of them were singletons. Of the sample, 3.5% to 4% falls within the top ten clones.

Only healthy Caucasian donors were included. Three pairs of female monozygotic twins, all aged about 18 to 29 years, made up the twin cohort. Miltenyi CD45RO+ enrichment and human naive T-cell isolation kits were used to isolate memory (CD45RO+) and naive T cells from PBMC. The CDR3 contains 16 residues, cysteine and phenylalanine counted. Of the read, only the CDR3 DNA is kept; its 48 bases are in frame from base 1. The germline V gene encodes CDR1 SGHRS and CDR2 YFSETQ. Trimming at the junction amounts to 3 bases on V and 0 bases on J, and the germline ends lie 13 bases apart. The same specimen was also included in a second study, on yellow fever vaccine responses in identical twins. As the second study states: According to the authors, the vaccine-induced T cell response in identical twins seemed to be partly convergent and partly specific to each individual. Focusing on identical twins, the study followed the T cell clones that responded to the vaccine, and did so with precision.

The specimen was memory (CD45RO+) T cells sorted from blood. This specimen's cell subset or site label, interpreted: CD45RO+ enriched T cells. This clonotype was sampled from a woman aged 18-29 years in good health. The chain links TRBV5-1 with TRBJ2-4; too little of a D gene remains to name it. The sequence in DNA is TGCGCCAGCAGCTCGGGTGCAGGTCTAGCCAAAAACATTCAGTACTTC. It translates to CASSSGAGLAKNIQYF.